One and the same sample provided the 29 T cell receptor beta chains below, sequenced in a study of PD-1 blockade in classical Hodgkin lymphoma. All patients relapsed after autologous stem cell transplantation, and brentuximab vedotin exposure varied. TCRdb keeps only in-frame clones here, not all; method: immunoSEQ multiplex PCR. This sample has tens of thousands of clones, with 88% found just once. Sequenced material: peripheral blood mononuclear cells (PBMCs), taken at baseline. Source of these receptors: a human donor with classical Hodgkin lymphoma.

V and J are TRBV5-1 and TRBJ2-5, with 8 bases lining up with TRBD2. J gave up 5 bases and V 5 bases, and 5 bases lay outside the gene matches. Germline V gene data show CDR1 as SGHRS and CDR2 as YFSETQ. The CDR3 consists of 13 residues. The CDR3 spells CASSYGGDETQYF. CDR3 nucleotides: TGCGCCAGCAGTTACGGGGGGGATGAGACCCAGTACTTC.

This clone showed up just once. The chain links TRBV27 to TRBJ2-7; 8 bases fit TRBD2. The CDR3 loop spans 14 amino acids. With 6 bases clipped from V and 6 bases from J, the junction kept 10 bases outside the gene matches. Germline V CDR1 and CDR2: MNHEY, SMNVEV (reference sequence). Here the CDR3 reads CASSSGGRPFEQYF. CDR3 DNA: TGTGCCAGCAGCTCGGGGGGGCGCCCATTCGAGCAGTACTTC.

V usage is TRBV7-9 and J usage is TRBJ2-7; D is unresolved. Germline V lookup: CDR1 SEHNR, CDR2 FQNEAQ (reference sequence). This CDR3 spans 12 amino acids. V lost 3 bases to trimming and J lost 6 bases, with 9 bases between them. CDR3 in amino acids: CASSFSKGEQYF. In DNA form, the CDR3 reads TGTGCCAGCAGCTTCAGCAAGGGCGAGCAGTACTTC.

CDR3 nucleotide sequence: TGTGCCAGCAGCTTGGACCCGACAGGGTCCGCCGAGAACACTGAAGCTTTCTTT. Amino acids: CASSLDPTGSAENTEAFF. The genes are TRBV7-3 and TRBJ1-1; 7 bases fit TRBD1. Losses at the gene ends were 3 bases for V and 1 base for J; bases not matched to a gene: 14. The CDR3 has 18 residues. Per the germline V gene, CDR1 is SGHTA and CDR2 is FQGTGA.

The chain joins TRBV6-7 to TRBJ1-4, with 7 bases aligning to TRBD1. TRBV6-7 is annotated as an ORF whose role is uncertain. Trimming removed 2 bases from V and 0 bases from J; junction bases left unmatched: 3. The CDR3 loop spans 16 amino acids. DNA of the CDR3: TGTGCCAGCAGTTACCAAACAGGGGCAACTAATGAAAAACTGTTTTTT. This sequence encodes CASSYQTGATNEKLFF.

The chain links TRBV5-1 to TRBJ2-3, with D unresolved. This CDR3 has 14 residues. Per the germline V gene, CDR1 is SGHRS and CDR2 is YFSETQ. V was pared by 1 base and J by 7 bases, with 13 bases between. CDR3 sequence: CASSLRTVGNTQYF. The DNA of the CDR3 is TGCGCCAGCAGCTTGCGTACGGTGGGAAATACGCAGTATTTT. The full variable domain, in which reference TRBV5-1 and TRBJ2-3 provide the parts outside the CDR3, is KAGVTQTPRYLIKTRGQQVTLSCSPISGHRSVSWYQQTPGQGLQFLFEYFSETQRNKGNFPGRFSGRQFSNSRSEMNVSTLELGDSALYLCASSLRTVGNTQYFGPGTRLTVL.

About this clone itself: Sequence at one end of the junction differs from germline and may be a read error. The chain joins TRBV15 to TRBJ2-3; D is uncertain. Germline assignment: CDR1 LNHNV and CDR2 YYDKDF (reference sequence). CDR3 length: 15 amino acids. DNA for the CDR3: TGTGCCACCAGCGGAGAGGTAGTGAGCACAGATACGCAGTATTTT. Its translation is CATSGEVVSTDTQYF.

The CDR3 loop reads CASSSGQGAGANVLTF. The CDR3 nucleotides read TGTGCCAGCAGCTCGGGACAGGGGGCTGGGGCCAACGTCCTGACTTTC. The gene calls are TRBV7-9 and TRBJ2-6; 11 nucleotides line up with TRBD1. From germline, CDR1 is SEHNR and CDR2 FQNEAQ (reference sequence). V was pared by 4 bases and J by 2 bases, with 1 base of the junction left unmatched. The CDR3 consists of 16 residues.

The chain uses TRBV6-5 and TRBJ1-5; D not resolved. CDR1 is MNHEY, CDR2 SVGAGI, per germline. The CDR3 sequence is 15 residues long. V was clipped by 6 bases and J by 1 base, with 13 bases between them. CDR3 amino acids: CASSPVGLSNQPQHF. The CDR3 nucleotides read TGTGCCAGCAGCCCCGTAGGGTTGAGCAATCAGCCCCAGCATTTT.

The chain has TRBV7-9 and TRBJ1-1; D unresolved. This CDR3 is 14 amino acids long. V was pared by 1 base and J by 4 bases, with 10 bases between. The germline V gene has CDR1 SEHNR and CDR2 FQNEAQ (reference sequence). CDR3 protein: CASSLVSPITEAFF. Written as DNA, the CDR3 is TGTGCCAGCAGCTTAGTATCCCCAATCACTGAAGCTTTCTTT.

This chain links TRBV7-2 with TRBJ2-5; 8 bases are shared with TRBD2. Trimming cost V 4 bases and J 5 bases; bases outside gene matches: 15. The CDR3 length is 17 residues. CDR1 is SGHTA and CDR2 is FQGNSA in the germline V gene. CDR3 residues: CASSSALVAGGRETQYF. The CDR3 coding sequence is TGTGCCAGCAGCTCCGCGCTGGTTGCGGGGGGTCGGGAGACCCAGTACTTC.

The V gene is TRBV9, the J gene TRBJ1-5; the match to TRBD1 covers 8 bases. Germline lookup yields CDR1 SGDLS and CDR2 YYNGEE. This CDR3 contains 14 residues. J lost 2 bases, V lost 5 bases, and 3 bases had no gene match. The DNA of the CDR3 is TGTGCCAGCAGTCAGGGGGCCGGCAATCAGCCCCAGCATTTT. Its protein is CASSQGAGNQPQHF.

This chain links TRBV27 with TRBJ2-7; D call uncertain. CDR3 size: 16 residues. Germline CDR1 and CDR2: MNHEY and SMNVEV (reference sequence). Trimming removed 5 bases from V and 3 bases from J, with 20 bases in between. CDR3 sequence reads: CASSLLSLGSLYEQYF. CDR3 DNA: TGTGCCAGCAGTCTACTTAGCCTTGGGTCCCTCTACGAGCAGTACTTC.

This clone was detected once. The rearrangement uses TRBV28 and TRBJ2-1, with 9 positions matching TRBD2. Germline V gene lookup returns CDR1 MDHEN and CDR2 SYDVKM. V dropped 7 bases and J dropped 8; count of bases not matched to a gene: 12. This CDR3 is 15 amino acids long. DNA for the CDR3: TGTGCCAGCAATCCTCGGGGCGGGGGGGCCGATGAGCAGTTCTTC. Its translation: CASNPRGGGADEQFF.

The chain recombines TRBV5-5 with TRBJ1-5; 9 bases match TRBD1. CDR1 and CDR2 (germline): SGHKS, YYEKEE (reference sequence). The ends lost 4 bases at V and 3 bases at J; junction bases unmatched: 14. The CDR3 runs 18 residues. The CDR3 reads CASSQVTAGQGLNQPQHF. Here the CDR3 DNA reads TGTGCCAGCAGCCAAGTTACAGCGGGACAGGGCCTCAATCAGCCCCAGCATTTT.

J is TRBJ1-4 and V is TRBV28; unclear D gene. This CDR3 has 16 residues. Between the trimmed V and J ends, which lost 2 bases and 4 bases, there was a span of 14 bases. CDR1 and CDR2 from the germline V gene are MDHEN and SYDVKM. The CDR3 spells CASSLISQPYNEKLFF. CDR3 in DNA: TGTGCCAGCAGTTTAATTTCCCAACCCTATAATGAAAAACTGTTTTTT.

The chain recombines TRBV19 with TRBJ1-4; D uncertain. The length of the CDR3 is 14 residues. The ends were cut back, 2 bases at V and 7 bases at J, with 11 bases in the middle. The germline gives CDR1 LNHDA, CDR2 SQIVND (reference sequence). The CDR3 here is CASSILSEREKLFF. The CDR3 DNA sequence: TGTGCCAGTAGTATATTGTCGGAACGTGAAAAACTGTTTTTT.

The rearrangement joins TRBV27 to TRBJ2-3; 13 nucleotides line up with TRBD2. The V gene's germline CDR1 is MNHEY and CDR2 SMNVEV (reference sequence). There are 19 residues in the CDR3. With V trimmed by 0 bases and J by 3 bases, 9 bases remained unmatched. The DNA for the CDR3 is TGTGCCAGCAGTTTATCGTTTGTAGGACTAGCGGGGGAAACAGATACGCAGTATTTT. Translation: CASSLSFVGLAGETDTQYF.

V is TRBV28 and J is TRBJ1-2, with D possibly TRBD1 on 6 matching bases. V lost 8 bases to trimming and J lost 3 bases, with 13 bases between them. The V gene's germline CDR1 is MDHEN and CDR2 SYDVKM. The CDR3 has 13 amino acids. The DNA of the CDR3 is TGTGCCAGCCTCGAGGACAGTTACTATGGCTACACCTTC. Protein: CASLEDSYYGYTF.

The chain links TRBV10-3 to TRBJ2-1; no reliable D call. Per the germline V gene, CDR1 is ENHRY and CDR2 is SYGVKD. The CDR3 is 12 residues long. With 6 bases removed from V and 11 bases from J, the gap between germline ends came to 14 bases. The CDR3 reads CAIRTDFSQQFF. CDR3 sequence (DNA): TGTGCCATCAGAACCGACTTTTCCCAGCAGTTCTTC.

The genes are TRBV5-4 and TRBJ1-6; D uncertain. The CDR3 is 14 amino acids. V gave up 0 bases and J gave up 8 bases, with 9 bases separating them. Germline V gives CDR1 SGHNT, CDR2 YYREEE (reference sequence). CDR3 loop: CASSLGREDSPLHF. The CDR3 DNA reads TGTGCCAGCAGCTTGGGACGGGAAGATTCACCCCTCCACTTT.

The CDR3 spells CASGRRYGYTF. CDR3 coding DNA: TGTGCCAGCGGCCGTCGGTATGGCTACACCTTC. This chain links TRBV6-5 with TRBJ1-2; D remains ambiguous. V was pared by 8 bases and J by 5 bases, with 9 bases between. The CDR3 has 11 amino acids. Germline CDR1 and CDR2: MNHEY and SVGAGI.

V and J are TRBV5-1 and TRBJ2-7; 9 nucleotides match TRBD1. After removal of 2 bases from V and 2 bases from J, the junction contained 2 bases not matched to a gene. CDR1 and CDR2 (germline): SGHRS, YFSETQ. The CDR3 is made up of 14 amino acids. CDR3 sequence (DNA): TGCGCCAGCAGCTTCCGACAGGGGGCCTACGAGCAGTACTTC. This gives the protein CASSFRQGAYEQYF.

The V gene is TRBV19, the J gene TRBJ1-3, with 9 positions matching TRBD1. The trim removed 5 bases at V and 0 bases at J, leaving 2 bases unmatched. Germline CDR1 LNHDA, CDR2 SQIVND (reference sequence). The CDR3 consists of 15 residues. Written as DNA, the CDR3 is TGTGCCAGTAGTCGGGACAGGGACTCTGGAAACACCATATATTTT. Its translation: CASSRDRDSGNTIYF.

This clone was counted a few times. This chain uses TRBV19 with TRBJ2-2, with 10 bases identical to TRBD1. J was trimmed by 3 bases and V by 8 bases; bases with no gene match: 9. Germline values: CDR1 LNHDA, CDR2 SQIVND (reference sequence). This CDR3 region has 16 residues. The CDR3 is CASQSRGTGDTGELFF. The CDR3, as DNA: TGTGCCAGTCAAAGCAGGGGGACAGGGGACACCGGGGAGCTGTTTTTT.

This chain uses TRBV4-2 with TRBJ2-5; D possibly corresponds to TRBD1 (5 bases). The CDR3 is made up of 16 amino acids. Trimming pared 4 bases from V and 0 bases from J, leaving 15 bases between. Looked up from germline, CDR1 is LGHNA and CDR2 is YNFKEQ. CDR3: CASSRYPAGYQETQYF. The CDR3, as DNA: TGTGCCAGCAGCCGATACCCCGCAGGGTACCAAGAGACCCAGTACTTC.

The table lists this clone with a few counts. The chain recombines TRBV5-6 with TRBJ2-7; possibly TRBD2 for D (7 bases). The CDR3 sequence is 15 residues long. With 1 base removed from V and 0 bases from J, the gap between germline ends came to 11 bases. CDR1 and CDR2 (germline): SGHDT, YYEEEE. CDR3 region: CASSLWGGGSYEQYF. The CDR3, as DNA: TGTGCCAGCAGCTTGTGGGGGGGCGGCTCCTACGAGCAGTACTTC.

This clone came up a few times. This CDR3 is also generated by other DNA sequences in the sample. The chain employs TRBV4-2 and TRBJ2-5, with 9 positions matching TRBD2. This CDR3 contains 16 residues. V shed 0 bases, J shed 7 bases, and the junction held 9 bases outside the gene matches. In germline, CDR1 is LGHNA, CDR2 YNFKEQ. CDR3 bases: TGTGCCAGCAGCCAAGATGGGGCGGGGGGGCTGGGGACCCAGTACTTC. Translated, it gives CASSQDGAGGLGTQYF.

V is TRBV6-1 and J is TRBJ1-5; no clear D gene. The CDR3 is 13 amino acids. V was clipped by 2 bases and J by 4 bases, with 6 bases between them. CDR1 and CDR2 from the germline V gene are MNHNS and SASEGT. CDR3 in amino acids: CASSEQENQPQHF. The CDR3 DNA reads TGTGCCAGCAGTGAACAGGAAAATCAGCCCCAGCATTTT.